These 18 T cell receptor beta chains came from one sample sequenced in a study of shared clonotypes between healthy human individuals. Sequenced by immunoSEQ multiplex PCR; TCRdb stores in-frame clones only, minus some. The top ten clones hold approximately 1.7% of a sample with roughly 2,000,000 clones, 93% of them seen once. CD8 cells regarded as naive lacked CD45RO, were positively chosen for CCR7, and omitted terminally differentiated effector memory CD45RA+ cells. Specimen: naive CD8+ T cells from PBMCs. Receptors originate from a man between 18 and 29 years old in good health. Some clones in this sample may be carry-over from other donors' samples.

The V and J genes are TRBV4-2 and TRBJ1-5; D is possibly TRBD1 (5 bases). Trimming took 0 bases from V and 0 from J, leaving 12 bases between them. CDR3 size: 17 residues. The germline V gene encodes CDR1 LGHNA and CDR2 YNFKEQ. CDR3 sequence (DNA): TGTGCCAGCAGCCAAGAAAGACAGATCTATAGCAATCAGCCCCAGCATTTT. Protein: CASSQERQIYSNQPQHF.

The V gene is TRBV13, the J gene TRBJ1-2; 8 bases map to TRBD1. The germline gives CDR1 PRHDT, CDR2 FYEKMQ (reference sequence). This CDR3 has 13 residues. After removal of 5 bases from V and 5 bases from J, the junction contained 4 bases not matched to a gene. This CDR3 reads CASSPTGEYGYTF. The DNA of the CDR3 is TGTGCCAGCAGCCCGACAGGGGAGTATGGCTACACCTTC. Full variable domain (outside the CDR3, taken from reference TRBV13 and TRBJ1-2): AAGVIQSPRHLIKEKRETATLKCYPIPRHDTVYWYQQGPGQDPQFLISFYEKMQSDKGSIPDRFSAQQFSDYHSELNMSSLELGDSALYFCASSPTGEYGYTFGSGTRLTVV.

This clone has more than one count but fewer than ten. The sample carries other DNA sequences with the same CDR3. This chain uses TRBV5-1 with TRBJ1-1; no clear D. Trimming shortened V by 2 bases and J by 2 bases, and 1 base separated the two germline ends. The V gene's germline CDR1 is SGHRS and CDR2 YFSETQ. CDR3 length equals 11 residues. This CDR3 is CASSLNTEAFF. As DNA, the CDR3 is TGCGCCAGCAGCTTAAACACTGAAGCTTTCTTT.

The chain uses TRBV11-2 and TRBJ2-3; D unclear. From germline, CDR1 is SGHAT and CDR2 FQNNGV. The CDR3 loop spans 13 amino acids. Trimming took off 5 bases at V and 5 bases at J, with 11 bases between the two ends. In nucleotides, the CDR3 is TGTGCCAGCAGCCCAAATGGGAAAGATACGCAGTATTTT. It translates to CASSPNGKDTQYF.

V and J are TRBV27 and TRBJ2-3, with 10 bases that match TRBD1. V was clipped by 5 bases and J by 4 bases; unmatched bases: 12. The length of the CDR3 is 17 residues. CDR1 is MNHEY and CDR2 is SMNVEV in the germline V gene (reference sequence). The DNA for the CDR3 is TGTGCCAGCAGTCCCTTCCCGGGACAGGGGATCGCAGATACGCAGTATTTT. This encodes CASSPFPGQGIADTQYF.

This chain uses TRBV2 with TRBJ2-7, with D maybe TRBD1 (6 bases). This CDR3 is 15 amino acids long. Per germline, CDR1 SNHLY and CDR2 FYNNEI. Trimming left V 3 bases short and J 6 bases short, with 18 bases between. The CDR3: CASSDVSRGNPEQYF. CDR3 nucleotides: TGTGCCAGCAGTGACGTTTCCAGGGGTAATCCCGAGCAGTACTTC.

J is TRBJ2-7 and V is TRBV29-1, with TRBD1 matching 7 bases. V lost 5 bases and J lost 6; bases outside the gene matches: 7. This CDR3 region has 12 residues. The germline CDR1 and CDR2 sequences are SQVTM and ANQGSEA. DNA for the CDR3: TGCAGCGTTCAGACAGGGTTCGCCGAGCAGTACTTC. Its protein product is CSVQTGFAEQYF.

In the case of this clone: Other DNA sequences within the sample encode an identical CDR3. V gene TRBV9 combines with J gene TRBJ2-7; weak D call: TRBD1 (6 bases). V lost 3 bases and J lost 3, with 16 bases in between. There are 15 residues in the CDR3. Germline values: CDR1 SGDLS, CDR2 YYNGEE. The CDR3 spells CASSAVTGPHYEQYF. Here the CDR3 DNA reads TGTGCCAGCAGCGCCGTTACAGGGCCACACTACGAGCAGTACTTC. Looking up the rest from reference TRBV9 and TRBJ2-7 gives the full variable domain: DSGVTQTPKHLITATGQRVTLRCSPRSGDLSVYWYQQSLDQGLQFLIQYYNGEERAKGNILERFSAQQFPDLHSELNLSSLELGDSALYFCASSAVTGPHYEQYFGPGTRLTVT.

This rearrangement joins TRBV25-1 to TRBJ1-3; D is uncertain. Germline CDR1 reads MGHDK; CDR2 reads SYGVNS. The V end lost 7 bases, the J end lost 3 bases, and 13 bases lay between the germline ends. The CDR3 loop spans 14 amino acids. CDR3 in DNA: TGTGCCAGCAACGATGGGCGCCATGGAAACACCATATATTTT. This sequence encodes CASNDGRHGNTIYF.

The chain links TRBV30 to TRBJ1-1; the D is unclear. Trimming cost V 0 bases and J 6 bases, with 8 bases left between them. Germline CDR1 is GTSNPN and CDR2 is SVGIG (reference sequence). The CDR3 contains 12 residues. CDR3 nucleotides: TGTGCCTGGAGTGTAAGTTGGTCTGAAGCTTTCTTT. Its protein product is CAWSVSWSEAFF.

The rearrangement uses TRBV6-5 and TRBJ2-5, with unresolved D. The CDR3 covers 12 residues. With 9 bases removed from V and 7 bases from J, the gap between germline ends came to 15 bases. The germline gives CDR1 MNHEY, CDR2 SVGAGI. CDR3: CASSNYSGTQYF. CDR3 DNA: TGTGCCAGTAGTAACTACTCGGGGACCCAGTACTTC.

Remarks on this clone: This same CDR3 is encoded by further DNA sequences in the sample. The CDR3 DNA reads as TGTGCCAGCAGTTACATCGAGAACACTGAAGCTTTCTTT. It specifies CASSYIENTEAFF. V usage is TRBV6-5 and J usage is TRBJ1-1, with unresolved D. This CDR3 is built from 13 residues. Trimming took off 2 bases at V and 1 base at J, with 5 bases between the two ends. Germline V CDR1 and CDR2: MNHEY, SVGAGI.

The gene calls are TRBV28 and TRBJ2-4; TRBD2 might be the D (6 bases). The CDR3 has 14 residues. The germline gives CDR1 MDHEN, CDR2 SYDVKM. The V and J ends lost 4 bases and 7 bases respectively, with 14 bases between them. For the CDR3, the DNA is TGTGCCAGCAGTTCACAACTGAGCGGGAACATTCAGTACTTC. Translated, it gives CASSSQLSGNIQYF. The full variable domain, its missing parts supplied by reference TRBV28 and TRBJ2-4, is DVKVTQSSRYLVKRTGEKVFLECVQDMDHENMFWYRQDPGLGLRLIYFSYDVKMKEKGDIPEGYSVSREKKERFSLILESASTNQTSMYLCASSSQLSGNIQYFGAGTRLSVL.

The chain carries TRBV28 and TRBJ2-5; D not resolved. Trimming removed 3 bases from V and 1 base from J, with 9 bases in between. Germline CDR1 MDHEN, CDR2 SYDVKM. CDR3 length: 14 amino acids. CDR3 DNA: TGTGCCAGCAGTTTTAAGGGTGGCCAAGAGACCCAGTACTTC. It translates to CASSFKGGQETQYF.

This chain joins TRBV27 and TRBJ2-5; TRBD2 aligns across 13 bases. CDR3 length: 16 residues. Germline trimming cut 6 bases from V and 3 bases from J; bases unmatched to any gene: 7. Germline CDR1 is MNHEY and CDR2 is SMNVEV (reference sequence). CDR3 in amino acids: CASRNAGTSGKETQYF. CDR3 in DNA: TGTGCCAGCAGGAACGCAGGGACTAGCGGGAAAGAGACCCAGTACTTC.

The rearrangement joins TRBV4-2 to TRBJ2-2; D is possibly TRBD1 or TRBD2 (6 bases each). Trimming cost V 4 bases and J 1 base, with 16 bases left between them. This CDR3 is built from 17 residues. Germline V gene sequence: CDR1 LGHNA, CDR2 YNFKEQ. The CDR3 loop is CASSPLGGPENTGELFF. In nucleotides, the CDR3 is TGTGCCAGCAGCCCTCTTGGGGGGCCTGAGAACACCGGGGAGCTGTTTTTT.

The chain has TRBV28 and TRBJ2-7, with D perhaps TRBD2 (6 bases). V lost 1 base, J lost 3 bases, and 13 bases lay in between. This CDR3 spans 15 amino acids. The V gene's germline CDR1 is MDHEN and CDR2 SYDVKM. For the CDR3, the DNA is TGTGCCAGCAGTTTATTAGGGGAAGCGGGCTACGAGCAGTACTTC. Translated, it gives CASSLLGEAGYEQYF.

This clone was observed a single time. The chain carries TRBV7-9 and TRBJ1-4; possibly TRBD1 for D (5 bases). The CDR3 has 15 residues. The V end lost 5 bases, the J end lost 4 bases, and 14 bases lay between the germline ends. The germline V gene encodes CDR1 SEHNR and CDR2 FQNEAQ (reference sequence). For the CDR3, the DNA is TGTGCCAGCAGCCCTTCGGTCGGGGGTAATGAAAAACTGTTTTTT. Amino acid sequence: CASSPSVGGNEKLFF. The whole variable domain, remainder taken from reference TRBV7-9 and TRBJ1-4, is DTGVSQNPRHKITKRGQNVTFRCDPISEHNRLYWYRQTLGQGPEFLTYFQNEAQLEKSRLLSDRFSAERPKGSFSTLEIQRTEQGDSAMYLCASSPSVGGNEKLFFGSGTQLSVL.